The next 23 T cell receptor beta chains were all read from a single sample in a study of technical replicates of blood from a few donors. Profiled with immunoSEQ multiplex PCR; TCRdb holds only in-frame clones, not every one. The data contain about 83,000 clones, 96% of them singletons. Sequencing was carried out using T cells isolated from PBMCs. The origin of the receptors is a human donor in good health.

The chain joins TRBV2 to TRBJ2-3; 8 nucleotides match TRBD2. V trimming: 5 bases; J trimming: 6 bases; junction bases outside the gene matches: 7. The CDR3 extends over 14 amino acids. The germline gives CDR1 SNHLY, CDR2 FYNNEI. The CDR3 region has the DNA TGTGCCAGCAGTAAGCGGGAGAGCCCGGATACGCAGTATTTT. Residues: CASSKRESPDTQYF.

This clone occurred once. The chain links TRBV12-5 to TRBJ2-5; D uncertain. Germline-derived CDR1 and CDR2 are LGHNT and FRNRAP. This CDR3 comprises 13 residues. The germline V and J ends were trimmed by 4 bases and 5 bases, with 11 bases remaining between them. CDR3 protein: CASGSSRVETQYF. Here the CDR3 DNA reads TGTGCTAGTGGTTCTTCACGGGTGGAGACCCAGTACTTC.

This sequence joins TRBV4-1 and TRBJ1-5; TRBD1 might be the D (6 bases). The CDR3 contains 15 residues. Germline V gene data show CDR1 as MGHRA and CDR2 as YSYEKL. The V and J ends lost 0 bases and 6 bases respectively, with 12 bases between them. This CDR3 is CASSQDLQGSQPQHF. CDR3 DNA: TGCGCCAGCAGCCAAGATCTGCAGGGGAGTCAGCCCCAGCATTTT.

V is TRBV25-1 and J is TRBJ2-7, with a weak D call TRBD2 (5 bases). The CDR3 is 13 residues long. Per germline, CDR1 MGHDK and CDR2 SYGVNS. Trimming removed 3 bases from V and 6 bases from J, with 12 bases in between. For the CDR3, the DNA is TGTGCCAGCAGTGAGATTGGAGGAAGCGAGCAGTACTTC. Residues: CASSEIGGSEQYF.

V usage is TRBV19 and J usage is TRBJ2-6; TRBD1 aligns across 11 bases. This CDR3 is built from 15 residues. Germline V gives CDR1 LNHDA, CDR2 SQIVND (reference sequence). CDR3: CAESDRGPGANVLTF. CDR3 DNA: TGTGCGGAGTCGGACAGGGGGCCTGGGGCCAACGTCCTGACTTTC. Variable domain in full (rest from reference TRBV19 and TRBJ2-6): DGGITQSPKYLFRKEGQNVTLSCEQNLNHDAMYWYRQDPGQGLRLIYYSQIVNDFQKGDIAEGYSVSREKKESFPLTVTSAQKNPTAFYLCAESDRGPGANVLTFGAGSRLTVL.

This clone was detected only once. The CDR3 nucleotides are TGCAGTGCTACAACCAGGGAGCAGTTCTTC. This sequence encodes CSATTREQFF. The chain couples TRBV20-1 to TRBJ2-1; D gene ambiguous. The CDR3 is made up of 10 amino acids. V was shortened by 4 bases and J by 10 bases, with 8 bases between the two germline ends. Germline loops: CDR1 DFQATT, CDR2 SNEGSKA (reference sequence).

In nucleotides, the CDR3 is TGTGCCAGCAGTGAATCCTGGCAGTCCAATCAGCCCCAGCATTTT. Its protein product is CASSESWQSNQPQHF. The chain uses TRBV2 and TRBJ1-5, with D uncertain. The germline V gene encodes CDR1 SNHLY and CDR2 FYNNEI. Trimming shortened V by 2 bases and J by 3 bases, and 11 bases separated the two germline ends. CDR3 length: 15 residues.

This clone has a handful of counts. This chain links TRBV18 with TRBJ2-7; 7 bases map to TRBD1. J lost 0 bases, V lost 3 bases, and 5 bases had no gene match. CDR1 is KGHSH and CDR2 is LQKENI in the germline V gene. The CDR3 consists of 15 residues. The CDR3 nucleotides are TGTGCCAGCTCACCCTCCGGGACAGACTCCTACGAGCAGTACTTC. Its protein is CASSPSGTDSYEQYF.

V and J are TRBV13 and TRBJ1-1; 7 positions agree with TRBD1. The CDR3 consists of 16 residues. The V gene's germline CDR1 is PRHDT and CDR2 FYEKMQ (reference sequence). Trimming removed 4 bases from V and 7 bases from J; junction bases left unmatched: 15. CDR3 DNA: TGTGCCAGCAGCTCCCGGACAGGAGTTACCTTGTATGAAGCTTTCTTT. Translation: CASSSRTGVTLYEAFF.

V usage is TRBV5-4 and J usage is TRBJ1-1; 9 bases align to TRBD1. The V gene end was trimmed by 2 bases and the J gene end by 5 bases; junction bases not matched to a gene: 4. The CDR3 consists of 14 residues. Germline V lookup: CDR1 SGHNT, CDR2 YYREEE (reference sequence). The CDR3 protein is CASSLQGAQTEAFF. The CDR3 DNA follows: TGTGCCAGCAGCTTACAGGGGGCGCAAACTGAAGCTTTCTTT.

The genes are TRBV10-3 and TRBJ1-2; the D gene is possibly TRBD1 (6 bases). This CDR3 has 15 residues. In germline, CDR1 is ENHRY, CDR2 SYGVKD. With 7 bases removed from V and 5 bases from J, the gap between germline ends came to 20 bases. The CDR3 protein is CAIKEEDRWGYGYTF. DNA for the CDR3: TGTGCCATCAAGGAAGAAGACAGGTGGGGATATGGCTACACCTTC.

This chain uses TRBV9 with TRBJ1-2; 7 nucleotides line up with TRBD1. Germline CDR1 is SGDLS and CDR2 is YYNGEE. CDR3 length: 15 residues. J was trimmed by 6 bases and V by 4 bases; bases with no gene match: 12. This CDR3 is CASSLNTGDSNGYTF. The CDR3 DNA reads as TGTGCCAGCAGCCTAAATACCGGGGACAGTAATGGCTACACCTTC.

The chain has TRBV19 and TRBJ2-5, with 12 bases fitting TRBD2. CDR3 length: 17 amino acids. CDR1 and CDR2 (germline): LNHDA, SQIVND (reference sequence). The V gene end was trimmed by 5 bases and the J gene end by 5 bases; junction bases not matched to a gene: 12. CDR3 in DNA: TGTGCCAGTAGTGCAAACCTAGCGGGAGGGCCAGAGGAGACCCAGTACTTC. Amino acids: CASSANLAGGPEETQYF.

This sequence joins TRBV19 and TRBJ1-2; D uncertain. The length of the CDR3 is 12 residues. V was trimmed by 8 bases and J by 5 bases, leaving 12 bases between them. Germline V lookup: CDR1 LNHDA, CDR2 SQIVND (reference sequence). The CDR3 sequence: CASRPRSYGYTF. In nucleotides, the CDR3 is TGTGCCAGTCGTCCACGGAGTTATGGCTACACCTTC.

V gene TRBV10-1 combines with J gene TRBJ2-3; 9 bases match TRBD1. CDR3 length equals 15 residues. Germline V gives CDR1 WNHNN, CDR2 SYGVQD (reference sequence). J was trimmed by 4 bases and V by 3 bases; bases with no gene match: 5. Written as DNA, the CDR3 is TGCGCCAGCAGTGATCCGGGACAGGGTGCAGATACGCAGTATTTT. Its translation is CASSDPGQGADTQYF.

The genes are TRBV5-6 and TRBJ2-7, with D possibly TRBD2 on 5 matching bases. The V gene lost 4 bases and the J gene lost 6 bases, with 14 bases spanning the gap. Germline-derived CDR1 and CDR2 are SGHDT and YYEEEE. The length of the CDR3 is 13 residues. The CDR3 loop reads CASSIARVSEQYF. For the CDR3, the DNA is TGTGCCAGCAGCATTGCGAGGGTATCCGAGCAGTACTTC.

The chain combines TRBV12-5 with TRBJ2-2; 9 nucleotides line up with TRBD1. V trimming: 2 bases; J trimming: 7 bases; junction bases outside the gene matches: 5. Germline V gives CDR1 LGHNT, CDR2 FRNRAP. This CDR3 contains 15 residues. The CDR3 nucleotides are TGTGCTAGTGGTTTGAGGGACAGGGTGGACGGGGAGCTGTTTTTT. It yields the protein CASGLRDRVDGELFF.

The V gene is TRBV15, the J gene TRBJ1-2; D perhaps matches TRBD1 (6 bases). Trimming took 0 bases from V and 3 from J, leaving 11 bases between them. The germline V gene has CDR1 LNHNV and CDR2 YYDKDF (reference sequence). This CDR3 is built from 15 residues. CDR3 DNA sequence: TGTGCCACCAGCAGAGACAGGACAGCCTACTATGGCTACACCTTC. This sequence encodes CATSRDRTAYYGYTF. Full variable domain (outside the CDR3, taken from reference TRBV15 and TRBJ1-2): DAMVIQNPRYQVTQFGKPVTLSCSQTLNHNVMYWYQQKSSQAPKLLFHYYDKDFNNEADTPDNFQSRRPNTSFCFLDIRSPGLGDTAMYLCATSRDRTAYYGYTFGSGTRLTVV.

The V call is TRBV11-3, the J call TRBJ1-4; maybe TRBD1 (6 bases). V was pared by 3 bases and J by 8 bases, with 13 bases between. This CDR3 region has 14 residues. Per germline, CDR1 SGHNT and CDR2 YENEEA. The CDR3 DNA reads as TGTGCCAGCAGCTTCAGACAGGTGGGAGAAAAACTGTTTTTT. This encodes CASSFRQVGEKLFF.

The chain has TRBV29-1 and TRBJ2-2; TRBD1 is a possible D gene (6 bases). The CDR3 length is 14 residues. From germline, CDR1 is SQVTM and CDR2 ANQGSEA. V lost 7 bases, J lost 3 bases, and 15 bases lay in between. CDR3 DNA: TGCAGCGGCTCCTCAGGGGTGTACACCGGGGAGCTGTTTTTT. Translating it yields CSGSSGVYTGELFF.

This sequence joins TRBV7-9 and TRBJ2-2, with TRBD1 as a possible D gene (6 bases). V was cut by 1 base and J by 4 bases, with 13 bases left in between. This CDR3 has 16 amino acids. Germline V lookup: CDR1 SEHNR, CDR2 FQNEAQ (reference sequence). The CDR3 nucleotides read TGTGCCAGCAGCTTAGGTCGTCAGGGGAGCACCGGGGAGCTGTTTTTT. It is translated as CASSLGRQGSTGELFF.

The J gene is TRBJ2-1, the V gene TRBV29-1; 9 bases line up with TRBD2. Germline V gene sequence: CDR1 SQVTM, CDR2 ANQGSEA. J gave up 4 bases and V 7 bases, and 8 bases lay outside the gene matches. The CDR3 sequence is 14 residues long. CDR3 loop: CSGEGSGRYNEQFF. The CDR3 coding sequence is TGCAGCGGGGAAGGAAGCGGGAGGTACAATGAGCAGTTCTTC.

The chain joins TRBV7-9 to TRBJ1-3; no definite D call. The CDR3 sequence is 14 residues long. From germline, CDR1 is SEHNR and CDR2 FQNEAQ (reference sequence). Trimming removed 5 bases from V and 2 bases from J, with 10 bases in between. Here the CDR3 reads CASSVPGTGNTIYF. DNA for the CDR3: TGTGCCAGCAGCGTTCCGGGAACTGGAAACACCATATATTTT. Looking up the rest from reference TRBV7-9 and TRBJ1-3 gives the full variable domain: DTGVSQNPRHKITKRGQNVTFRCDPISEHNRLYWYRQTLGQGPEFLTYFQNEAQLEKSRLLSDRFSAERPKGSFSTLEIQRTEQGDSAMYLCASSVPGTGNTIYFGEGSWLTVV.